This TCR beta chain was profiled in a study of T-cell reconstitution after alpha-beta-depleted transplantation in children. Findings of the study overall: From newly produced T cells came most of the T-cell counts and diversity one year after transplant.

Preparing the TCRbeta library involved the use of unique molecular identifiers. TCRdb processed the PCR reads anew with MiXCR; each CDR3 protein has one entry. The data show under 400,000 distinct CDR3 sequences, approximately 23% seen once. This clonotype was seen more than once but under ten times. Its antigen is undetermined. From germline, CDR1 is DFQATT and CDR2 SNEGSKA (reference sequence). V was clipped by 6 bases and J by 0 bases, with 13 bases between them. This CDR3 region has 14 residues. This material consisted of PBMCs, mostly from graft donor cells, taken 180 days after TCRalphabeta/CD19-depleted stem cell transplant. This chain links TRBV20-1 with TRBJ2-3; D gene uncertain. The TCR originated in a male patient aged 5 to 17 who had a stem cell transplant for acute lymphoblastic leukemia, so the T cells may come from the graft donor. CDR3 sequence reads: CSASVGPSTDTQYF. In nucleotides, the CDR3 is TGCAGTGCCAGCGTCGGGCCTAGCACAGATACGCAGTATTTT.